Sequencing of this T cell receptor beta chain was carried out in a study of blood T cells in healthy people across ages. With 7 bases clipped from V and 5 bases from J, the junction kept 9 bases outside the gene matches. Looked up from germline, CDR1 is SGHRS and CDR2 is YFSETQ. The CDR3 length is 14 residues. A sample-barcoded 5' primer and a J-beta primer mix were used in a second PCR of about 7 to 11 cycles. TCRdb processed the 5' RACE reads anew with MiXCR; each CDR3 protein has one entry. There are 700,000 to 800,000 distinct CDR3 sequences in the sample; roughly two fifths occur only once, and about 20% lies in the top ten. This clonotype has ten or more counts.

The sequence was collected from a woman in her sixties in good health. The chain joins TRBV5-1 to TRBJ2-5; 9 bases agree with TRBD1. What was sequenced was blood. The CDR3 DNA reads TGCGCCAGCGCACCAACAGGGGGCGGGGAGACCCAGTACTTC. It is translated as CASAPTGGGETQYF.